Shown below are 7 T cell receptor beta chains from a single sample sequenced in a study of coeliac disease. TCRdb keeps only in-frame clones here, not all; method: immunoSEQ multiplex PCR. The sample holds over 3,500 clones, about 63% seen once. Source material: intraepithelial lymphocytes from the gut. The receptors here all came from a human donor with active celiac disease.

V and J are TRBV7-6 and TRBJ2-1; 9 bases are a match to TRBD1. The CDR3 runs to 15 residues. Germline assignment: CDR1 SGHVS and CDR2 FNYEAQ. Trimming cost V 4 bases and J 7 bases; bases outside gene matches: 8. CDR3 residues: CASSSSGTGQNEQFF. The CDR3 DNA sequence: TGTGCCAGCAGCTCTTCTGGGACAGGGCAAAATGAGCAGTTCTTC. The full variable domain, in which reference TRBV7-6 and TRBJ2-1 provide the parts outside the CDR3, is GAGVSQSPRYKVTKRGQDVALRCDPISGHVSLYWYRQALGQGPEFLTYFNYEAQQDKSGLPNDRFSAERPEGSISTLTIQRTEQRDSAMYRCASSSSGTGQNEQFFGPGTRLTVL.

This clone was detected only a few times. This sequence joins TRBV10-3 and TRBJ2-7; TRBD1 matches at 7 bases. Trimming at V came to 4 bases and at J to 1 base, leaving 10 bases not matched to a gene. The CDR3 totals 16 residues. Germline CDR1 reads ENHRY; CDR2 reads SYGVKD. DNA of the CDR3: TGTGCCATCAGTGGACGTGTAGGGACAGTTTCCTACGAGCAGTACTTC. It specifies CAISGRVGTVSYEQYF.

This clone has more than one count but fewer than ten. The genes are TRBV7-2 and TRBJ1-1, with 8 bases that match TRBD1. The V segment lost 3 bases and the J segment 7 bases; nucleotides outside the gene matches: 4. The CDR3 is 13 residues long. Germline-derived CDR1 and CDR2 are SGHTA and FQGNSA. CDR3 nucleotide sequence: TGTGCCAGCAGCTTCGGTACAGGGGGTGAAGCTTTCTTT. This encodes CASSFGTGGEAFF.

The rearrangement joins TRBV27 to TRBJ2-3; D call uncertain. V lost 8 bases and J lost 3, with 24 bases in between. The CDR3 loop spans 17 amino acids. CDR1 and CDR2 (germline): MNHEY, SMNVEV (reference sequence). CDR3 region: CASHEDFPGVYTDTQYF. CDR3 nucleotide sequence: TGTGCCAGCCACGAGGATTTTCCCGGCGTTTATACAGATACGCAGTATTTT.

The chain is built from TRBV6-1 and TRBJ1-6; no firm D call. The V end lost 1 base, the J end lost 5 bases, and 6 bases lay between the germline ends. CDR1 and CDR2 (germline): MNHNS, SASEGT. The CDR3 loop spans 14 amino acids. The CDR3 DNA is TGTGCCAGCAGTGAAGGGCAGGATAATTCACCCCTCCACTTT. Its protein is CASSEGQDNSPLHF.

This clone was seen a handful of times. The rearrangement joins TRBV19 to TRBJ2-7, with D perhaps TRBD1 (5 bases). Germline assignment: CDR1 LNHDA and CDR2 SQIVND (reference sequence). The CDR3 spans 14 residues. Trimming shortened V by 2 bases and J by 5 bases, and 13 bases separated the two germline ends. CDR3 amino acids: CASSITSTVHEQYF. The CDR3 region has the DNA TGTGCCAGTAGTATAACCTCGACAGTCCACGAGCAGTACTTC.

The rearrangement uses TRBV7-2 and TRBJ2-1; 8 bases are shared with TRBD2. J gave up 8 bases and V 5 bases, and 11 bases lay outside the gene matches. This CDR3 spans 15 amino acids. Germline values: CDR1 SGHTA, CDR2 FQGNSA. The CDR3 region is CASSLRSSGSHEQFF. DNA for the CDR3: TGTGCCAGCAGCCTTAGGTCCAGCGGGAGTCATGAGCAGTTCTTC.